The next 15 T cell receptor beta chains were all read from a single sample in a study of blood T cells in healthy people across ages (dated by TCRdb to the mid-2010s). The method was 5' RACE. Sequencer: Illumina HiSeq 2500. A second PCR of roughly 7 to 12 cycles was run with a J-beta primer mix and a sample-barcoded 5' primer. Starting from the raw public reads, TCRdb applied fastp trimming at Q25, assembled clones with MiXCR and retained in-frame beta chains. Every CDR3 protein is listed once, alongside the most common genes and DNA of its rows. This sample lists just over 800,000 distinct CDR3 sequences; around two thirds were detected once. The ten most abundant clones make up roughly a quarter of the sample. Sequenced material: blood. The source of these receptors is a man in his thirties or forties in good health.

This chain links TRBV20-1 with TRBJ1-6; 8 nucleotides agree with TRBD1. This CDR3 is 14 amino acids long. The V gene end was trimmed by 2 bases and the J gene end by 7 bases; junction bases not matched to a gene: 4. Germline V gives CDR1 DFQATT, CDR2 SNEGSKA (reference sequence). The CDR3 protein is CSARRQGANSPLHF. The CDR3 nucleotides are TGCAGTGCTAGACGCCAGGGGGCAAATTCACCCCTCCACTTT.

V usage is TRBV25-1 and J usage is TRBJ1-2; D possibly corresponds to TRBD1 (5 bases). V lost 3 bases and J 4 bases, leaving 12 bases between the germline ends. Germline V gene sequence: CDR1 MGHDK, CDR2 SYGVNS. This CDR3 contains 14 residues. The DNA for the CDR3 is TGTGCCAGCAGTGACCCGGGGCCGGCCTATGGCTACACCTTC. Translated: CASSDPGPAYGYTF.

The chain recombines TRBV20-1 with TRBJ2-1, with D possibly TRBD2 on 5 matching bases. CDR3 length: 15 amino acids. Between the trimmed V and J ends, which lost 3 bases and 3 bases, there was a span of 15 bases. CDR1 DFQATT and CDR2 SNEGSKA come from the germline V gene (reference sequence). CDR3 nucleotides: TGCAGTGCTAGTGGGGTGACTATTTTCTACAATGAGCAGTTCTTC. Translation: CSASGVTIFYNEQFF.

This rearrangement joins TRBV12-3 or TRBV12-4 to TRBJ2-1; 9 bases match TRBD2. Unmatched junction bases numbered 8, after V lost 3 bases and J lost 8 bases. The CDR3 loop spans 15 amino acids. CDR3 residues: CASSLGSGGGYEQFF. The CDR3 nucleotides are TGTGCCAGCAGTTTGGGTAGCGGGGGTGGGTATGAGCAGTTCTTC.

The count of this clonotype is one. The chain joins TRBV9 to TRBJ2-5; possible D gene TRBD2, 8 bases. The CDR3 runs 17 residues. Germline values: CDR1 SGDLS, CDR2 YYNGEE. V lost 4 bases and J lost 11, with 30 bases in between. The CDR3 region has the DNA TGTGCCAGCAGCACAGGGGATGCTGGCGGGGGGTACAATGAGCAGTACTTC. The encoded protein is CASSTGDAGGGYNEQYF.

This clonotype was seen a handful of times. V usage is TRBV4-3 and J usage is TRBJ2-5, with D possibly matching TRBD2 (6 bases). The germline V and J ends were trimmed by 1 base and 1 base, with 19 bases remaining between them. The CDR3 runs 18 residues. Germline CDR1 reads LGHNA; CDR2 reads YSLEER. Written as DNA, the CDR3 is TGCGCCAGCAGCCAAGCTGAGGAGGGTCGGGGCCTCCAAGAGACCCAGTACTTC. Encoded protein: CASSQAEEGRGLQETQYF.

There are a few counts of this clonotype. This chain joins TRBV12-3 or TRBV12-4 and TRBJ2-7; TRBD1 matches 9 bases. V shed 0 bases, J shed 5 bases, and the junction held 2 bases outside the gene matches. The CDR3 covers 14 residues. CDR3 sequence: CASSLAWTGDEQYF. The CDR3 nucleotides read TGTGCCAGCAGTTTAGCATGGACAGGGGACGAGCAGTACTTC.

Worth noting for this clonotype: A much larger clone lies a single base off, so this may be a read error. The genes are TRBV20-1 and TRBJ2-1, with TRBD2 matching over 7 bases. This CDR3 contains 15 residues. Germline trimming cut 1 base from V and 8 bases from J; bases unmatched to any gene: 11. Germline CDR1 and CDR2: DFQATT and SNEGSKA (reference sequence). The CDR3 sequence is CSARVPRAGLDEQFF. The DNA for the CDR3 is TGCAGTGCTAGAGTCCCACGAGCGGGGCTCGATGAGCAGTTCTTC.

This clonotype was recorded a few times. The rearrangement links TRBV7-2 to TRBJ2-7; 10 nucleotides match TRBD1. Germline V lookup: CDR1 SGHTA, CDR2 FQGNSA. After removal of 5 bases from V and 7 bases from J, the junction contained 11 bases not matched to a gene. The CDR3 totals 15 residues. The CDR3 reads CASSKGWTGGEEQYF. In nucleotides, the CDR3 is TGTGCCAGCAGCAAAGGGTGGACAGGGGGTGAAGAGCAGTACTTC.

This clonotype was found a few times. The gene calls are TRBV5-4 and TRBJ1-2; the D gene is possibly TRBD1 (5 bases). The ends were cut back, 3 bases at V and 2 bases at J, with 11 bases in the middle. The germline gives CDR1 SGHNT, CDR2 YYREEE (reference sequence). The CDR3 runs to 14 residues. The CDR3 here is CASSSHDRNYGYTF. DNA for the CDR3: TGTGCCAGCAGCTCACATGACAGAAACTATGGCTACACCTTC.

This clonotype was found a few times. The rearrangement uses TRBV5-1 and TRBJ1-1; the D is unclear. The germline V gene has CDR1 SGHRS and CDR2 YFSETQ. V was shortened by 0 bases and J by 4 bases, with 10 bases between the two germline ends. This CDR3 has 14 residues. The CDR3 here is CASSLAPGSTEAFF. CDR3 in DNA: TGCGCCAGCAGCTTGGCTCCGGGATCCACTGAAGCTTTCTTT.

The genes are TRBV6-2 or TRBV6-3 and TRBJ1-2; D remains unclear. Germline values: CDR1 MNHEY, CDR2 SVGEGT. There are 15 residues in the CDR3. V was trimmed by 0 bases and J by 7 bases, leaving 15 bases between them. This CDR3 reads CASSYSRTPGSGYTF. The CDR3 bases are TGTGCCAGCAGTTACTCCCGGACTCCCGGTAGTGGCTACACCTTC.

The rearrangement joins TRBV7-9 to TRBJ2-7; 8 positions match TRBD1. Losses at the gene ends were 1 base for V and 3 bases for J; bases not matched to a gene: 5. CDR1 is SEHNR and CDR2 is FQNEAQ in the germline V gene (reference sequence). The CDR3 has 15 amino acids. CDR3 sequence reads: CASSLGTGNIYEQYF. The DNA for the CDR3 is TGTGCCAGCAGCTTAGGGACAGGGAATATCTACGAGCAGTACTTC.

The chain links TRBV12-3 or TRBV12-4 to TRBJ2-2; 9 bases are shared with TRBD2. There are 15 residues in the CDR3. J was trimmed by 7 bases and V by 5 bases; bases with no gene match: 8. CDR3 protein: CASSPRGGSNGELFF. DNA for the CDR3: TGTGCCAGCAGTCCGCGGGGGGGAAGTAACGGGGAGCTGTTTTTT.

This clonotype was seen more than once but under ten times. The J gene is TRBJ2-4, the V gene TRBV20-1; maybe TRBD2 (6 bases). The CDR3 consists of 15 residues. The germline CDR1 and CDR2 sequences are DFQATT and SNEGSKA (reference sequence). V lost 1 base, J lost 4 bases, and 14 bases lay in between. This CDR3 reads CSARGHRGGKNIQYF. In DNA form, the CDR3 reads TGCAGTGCTAGAGGCCACCGGGGAGGAAAAAACATTCAGTACTTC.